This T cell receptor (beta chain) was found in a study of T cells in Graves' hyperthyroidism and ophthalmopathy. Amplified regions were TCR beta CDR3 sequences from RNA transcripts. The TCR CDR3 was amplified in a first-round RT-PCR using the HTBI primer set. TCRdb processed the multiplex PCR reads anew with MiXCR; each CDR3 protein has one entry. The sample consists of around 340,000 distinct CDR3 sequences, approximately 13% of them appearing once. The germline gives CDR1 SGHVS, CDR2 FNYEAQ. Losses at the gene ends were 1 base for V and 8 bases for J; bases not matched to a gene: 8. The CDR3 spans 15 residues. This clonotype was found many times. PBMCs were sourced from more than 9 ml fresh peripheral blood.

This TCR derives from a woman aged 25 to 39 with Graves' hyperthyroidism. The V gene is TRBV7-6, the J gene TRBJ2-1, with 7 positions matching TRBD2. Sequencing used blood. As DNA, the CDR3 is TGTGCCAGCAGCTTAGGTGGGGGGGGGAGCGATGAGCAGTTCTTC. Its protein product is CASSLGGGGSDEQFF.